One sample yielded the 12 T cell receptor beta chains listed below, sequenced in a study of blood T cells in healthy people across ages. Primers used in a second PCR of roughly 6 to 12 cycles were a sample-barcoded 5' primer and a J-beta primer mix. TCRdb passed the 5' RACE reads through MiXCR, listing each CDR3 protein once. The sample consists of fewer than 900,000 distinct CDR3 sequences, approximately 43% of them appearing once. Material for sequencing was blood. The receptor set was obtained from an older woman in good health.

The sample holds a few counts of this clonotype. The chain couples TRBV5-1 to TRBJ2-1, with D possibly being TRBD2 (6 bases). There are 14 residues in the CDR3. CDR1 and CDR2 from the germline V gene are SGHRS and YFSETQ. The V end lost 0 bases, the J end lost 9 bases, and 13 bases lay between the germline ends. DNA for the CDR3: TGCGCCAGCAGCTTGGGACCCGCGGAGGGTGAGCAGTTCTTC. Translating it yields CASSLGPAEGEQFF.

This clonotype was recorded a few times. This CDR3 is CASSHGLGDEQFF. CDR3 DNA: TGTGCCAGCAGCCACGGACTAGGGGATGAGCAGTTCTTC. The chain couples TRBV3-1 to TRBJ2-1, with 7 bases identical to TRBD2. The CDR3 runs 13 residues. J lost 8 bases, V lost 3 bases, and 4 bases had no gene match. The germline V gene encodes CDR1 LGHDT and CDR2 YNNKEL (reference sequence).

This clonotype was seen at least ten times. The V gene is TRBV12-3 or TRBV12-4, the J gene TRBJ2-7; 7 bases are a match to TRBD2. CDR3 length: 13 residues. The junction had 6 bases not matched to a gene; V was cut back by 3 bases and J by 7 bases. CDR3 residues: CASSLGGGVEQYF. CDR3 nucleotide sequence: TGTGCCAGCAGTTTGGGGGGAGGGGTTGAGCAGTACTTC.

V is TRBV20-1 and J is TRBJ1-1; no definite D call. The ends were cut back, 7 bases at V and 8 bases at J, with 20 bases in the middle. The CDR3 runs 13 residues. CDR1 is DFQATT and CDR2 is SNEGSKA in the germline V gene (reference sequence). The CDR3 DNA follows: TGCAGTGTTCTAAACCCCCTAGCCGCCGAAGCTTTCTTT. It specifies CSVLNPLAAEAFF.

This clonotype was found a few times. DNA of the CDR3: TGTGCCAGCAGCTCTCTAGCGGCCAATGAGCAGTTCTTC. Translation: CASSSLAANEQFF. The rearrangement uses TRBV7-3 and TRBJ2-1; 7 nucleotides align to TRBD2. CDR3 length equals 13 residues. CDR1 and CDR2 (germline): SGHTA, FQGTGA. With V trimmed by 4 bases and J by 6 bases, 3 bases remained unmatched.

At least ten counts were recorded for this clonotype. V usage is TRBV20-1 and J usage is TRBJ2-5; D possibly matches TRBD1 or TRBD2 (5 bases each). Germline CDR1 and CDR2: DFQATT and SNEGSKA (reference sequence). There are 14 residues in the CDR3. The V end lost 8 bases, the J end lost 1 base, and 17 bases lay between the germline ends. As DNA, the CDR3 is TGCAGTCCGCCGGGGCCGCCGATCCAAGAGACCCAGTACTTC. Translating gives CSPPGPPIQETQYF.

This clonotype was recorded at least ten times. This sequence joins TRBV4-1 and TRBJ2-3; D remains unclear. The CDR3 is made up of 14 amino acids. Trimming stripped 2 bases from V and 4 bases from J, with 10 bases between. Germline CDR1 is MGHRA and CDR2 is YSYEKL. CDR3 in DNA: TGCGCCAGCAGCCAACCGAGGACGGCAGATACGCAGTATTTT. As protein: CASSQPRTADTQYF.

This clonotype was observed at least ten times. V usage is TRBV6-2 or TRBV6-3 and J usage is TRBJ2-4; no firm D call. The J call may not be correct, given that the DNA end is closer to TRBJ2-7. This CDR3 is 12 amino acids long. From germline, CDR1 is MNHEY and CDR2 SVGEGT. CDR3 residues: CASSYRLYEQYF. In nucleotides, the CDR3 is TGTGCCAGCAGTTACCGACTTTACGAGCAGTACTTC.

This clonotype was observed a single time. The rearrangement links TRBV14 to TRBJ1-2; D might be TRBD1 (6 bases). This CDR3 spans 16 amino acids. Germline CDR1 is SGHDN and CDR2 is FVKESK. Trimming shortened V by 1 base and J by 2 bases, and 14 bases separated the two germline ends. CDR3 nucleotides: TGTGCCAGCAGCCAAGCTTTGGGCAGGGGAAACTATGGCTACACCTTC. Its translation: CASSQALGRGNYGYTF.

This clonotype showed up just a few times. The gene calls are TRBV5-1 and TRBJ2-3; 9 bases are shared with TRBD2. Unmatched junction bases numbered 12, after V lost 2 bases and J lost 5 bases. The CDR3 has 17 amino acids. Germline loops: CDR1 SGHRS, CDR2 YFSETQ. For the CDR3, the DNA is TGCGCCAGCAGCTTCCAGGGACTAGCAGTTGTGGTAGATACGCAGTATTTT. Its translation: CASSFQGLAVVVDTQYF.

The chain couples TRBV6-5 to TRBJ2-7; 8 bases match TRBD2. The CDR3 covers 17 residues. Germline CDR1 is MNHEY and CDR2 is SVGAGI. Trimming cost V 0 bases and J 7 bases; bases outside gene matches: 14. CDR3 in DNA: TGTGCCAGCAGTTACTCGCTCTCAAGCGGGAGCTACAATGAGCAGTACTTC. Translated: CASSYSLSSGSYNEQYF.

This chain uses TRBV10-3 with TRBJ2-2, with 9 bases aligning to TRBD2. CDR1 and CDR2 from the germline V gene are ENHRY and SYGVKD. The trim removed 8 bases at V and 1 base at J, leaving 8 bases unmatched. This CDR3 is 16 amino acids long. The DNA for the CDR3 is TGTGCCATCGGGGATGCTAGCGGGGTGAACACCGGGGAGCTGTTTTTT. Translation: CAIGDASGVNTGELFF.